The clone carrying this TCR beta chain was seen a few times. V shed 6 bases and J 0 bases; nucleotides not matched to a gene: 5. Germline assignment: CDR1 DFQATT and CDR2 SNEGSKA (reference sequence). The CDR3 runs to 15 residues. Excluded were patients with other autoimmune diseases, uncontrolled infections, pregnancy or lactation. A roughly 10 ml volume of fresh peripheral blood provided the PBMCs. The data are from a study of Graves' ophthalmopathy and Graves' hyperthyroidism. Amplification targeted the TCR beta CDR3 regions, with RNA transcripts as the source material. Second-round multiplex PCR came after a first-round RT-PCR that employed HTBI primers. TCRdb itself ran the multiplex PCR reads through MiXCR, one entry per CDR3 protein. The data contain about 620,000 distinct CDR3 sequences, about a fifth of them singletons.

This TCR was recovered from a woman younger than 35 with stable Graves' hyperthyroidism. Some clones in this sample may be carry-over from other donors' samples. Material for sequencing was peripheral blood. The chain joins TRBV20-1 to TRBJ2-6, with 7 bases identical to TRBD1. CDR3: CSAPTGLSGANVLTF. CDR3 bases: TGCAGTGCGCCGACAGGGCTCTCTGGGGCCAACGTCCTGACTTTC.